Listed below are T cell receptor beta chains from one sample, sequenced in a study of blood T cells in healthy people across ages. One entry per CDR3 protein, called by TCRdb with MiXCR from the 5' RACE reads. Counted here are 850,000 or so distinct CDR3 sequences, under 30% occurring once; the ten biggest clones make up 15% to 20%. Sequencing was carried out using blood. These TCRs come from an elderly woman in good health. Each CDR3 is given with its conserved first and last residue. A D gene is named only where the DNA matches it firmly. Some rows mark clone size as missing; the rest say once, few, many or name a class of expanded clone.

TRBV20-1	TRBJ1-6	TRBD1	many	CSARGDSLNSPLHF	TGCAGTGCTAGAGGGGACAGCTTAAATTCACCCCTCCACTTT
TRBV12-3/TRBV12-4	TRBJ2-2	TRBD2	.	CASSYGGAGTGELFF	TGTGCCAGCAGTTACGGGGGGGCCGGAACCGGGGAGCTGTTTTTT
TRBV20-1	TRBJ2-5	.	.	CSAKTGLAETQYF	TGCAGTGCTAAAACAGGGTTGGCGGAGACCCAGTACTTC
TRBV7-2	TRBJ1-4	.	many	CASSPPPGTNEKLFF	TGTGCCAGCAGCCCCCCCCCGGGGACTAATGAAAAACTGTTTTTT
TRBV6-2/TRBV6-3	TRBJ1-5	TRBD1	.	CASSGTGGFQPQHF	TGTGCCAGCAGTGGGACAGGGGGCTTTCAGCCCCAGCATTTT
TRBV9	TRBJ2-1	.	many	CASSVWSLWGEWNEQFF	TGTGCCAGCAGCGTATGGAGCTTGTGGGGTGAGTGGAATGAGCAGTTCTTC
TRBV20-1	TRBJ1-5	TRBD1	.	CSARSGQGPRPSNQPQHF	TGCAGTGCTAGATCAGGACAGGGGCCTCGGCCGAGCAATCAGCCCCAGCATTTT
TRBV7-2	TRBJ1-5	TRBD1	many	CASSLDRGGQPQHF	TGTGCCAGCAGTCTCGACAGGGGTGGGCAGCCCCAGCATTTT
TRBV10-3	TRBJ1-2	.	.	CTISKSFRQVWDYGYTF	TGTACCATCAGCAAGAGTTTTAGACAGGTGTGGGACTATGGCTACACCTTC
TRBV11-2	TRBJ2-1	.	many	CASSLRALQEYNEQFF	TGTGCCAGCAGCTTAAGGGCGTTGCAGGAGTACAATGAGCAGTTCTTC
TRBV12-3/TRBV12-4	TRBJ2-1	.	.	CASSSGGTGSKNEQFF	TGTGCCAGCAGCTCGGGGGGGACAGGGTCAAAGAATGAGCAGTTCTTC
TRBV5-1	TRBJ2-4	.	once	CASSLEGNSEEQYF	TGCGCCAGCAGCTTGGAGGGGAACTCTGAGGAGCAGTACTTC
TRBV6-2/TRBV6-3	TRBJ1-1	.	once	CTSSYVPGQLNTEAFF	TGTACCAGCAGTTATGTACCGGGGCAGCTGAACACTGAAGCTTTCTTT
TRBV11-3	TRBJ2-4	.	.	CASSLPKGVWGRQYF	TGTGCCAGCAGCTTACCCAAGGGGGTATGGGGCCGTCAGTACTTC
TRBV7-9	TRBJ1-5	.	.	CASSLDTGINQPQHF	TGTGCCAGCAGCTTAGACACAGGGATCAATCAGCCCCAGCATTTT
TRBV12-3/TRBV12-4	TRBJ1-2	.	many	CASSSGSRGYGYTF	TGTGCCAGCAGTTCAGGTAGCAGGGGCTATGGCTACACCTTC
TRBV7-2	TRBJ2-2	.	few	CASSRENTGELFF	TGTGCCAGCAGCCGGGAGAACACCGGGGAGCTGTTTTTT
TRBV5-5	TRBJ2-7	TRBD1	.	CTSSFMTGNEQYF	TGTACCAGCAGCTTTATGACAGGGAACGAGCAGTACTTC
TRBV9	TRBJ2-5	.	many	CASSVGQAGREGTQYF	TGTGCCAGCAGCGTAGGTCAGGCAGGCAGGGAAGGGACCCAGTACTTC
TRBV30	TRBJ2-2	TRBD1	.	CAWSVGGGNTGELFF	TGTGCCTGGAGTGTAGGGGGCGGCAACACCGGGGAGCTGTTTTTT
TRBV2	TRBJ1-6	.	many	CASTPLLGNSPLHF	TGTGCCAGCACCCCGCTCCTGGGCAATTCACCCCTCCACTTT
TRBV7-6	TRBJ2-7	.	.	CASSTRAGSSYEQYF	TGTGCCAGCAGCACCCGGGCAGGGAGCTCCTACGAGCAGTACTTC
TRBV7-9	TRBJ2-3	.	.	CASSLVQGRGDTQYF	TGTGCCAGCAGCTTAGTGCAGGGCAGGGGAGATACGCAGTATTTT
TRBV24-1	TRBJ2-2	.	.	CATTSAAANTGELFF	TGTGCCACCACGAGCGCAGCTGCGAACACCGGGGAGCTGTTTTTT
TRBV3-1	TRBJ2-5	.	.	CASSQDVAYNEQYF	TGTGCCAGCAGCCAAGATGTAGCGTACAATGAGCAGTACTTC
TRBV7-6	TRBJ1-4	TRBD1	.	CASSSGTGPGKLFF	TGTGCCAGCAGCTCCGGGACAGGCCCCGGAAAACTGTTTTTT
TRBV15	TRBJ1-1	.	few	CATSRQGRGGKAFF	TGTGCCACCAGCAGACAGGGGCGAGGAGGGAAGGCTTTCTTT
TRBV7-9	TRBJ2-4	.	many	CASSLAGAGTKNIQYF	TGTGCCAGCAGCTTAGCGGGGGCCGGGACCAAAAACATTCAGTACTTC
TRBV11-3	TRBJ2-2	.	.	CASSHLTGELFF	TGTGCCAGCAGCCATTTAACCGGGGAGCTGTTTTTT
TRBV12-3/TRBV12-4	TRBJ1-1	.	.	CASSFARTEAFF	TGTGCCAGCAGTTTTGCGAGAACTGAAGCTTTCTTT
TRBV28	TRBJ2-5	.	few	CASSLEHNEQYF	TGTGCCAGCAGCCTCGAACACAATGAGCAGTACTTC
TRBV19	TRBJ2-1	.	.	CASSPLEIYNEQFF	TGTGCCAGTAGTCCTCTGGAAATTTACAATGAGCAGTTCTTC
TRBV7-9	TRBJ1-4	.	few	CASSWDAREKLFF	TGTGCCAGCAGCTGGGACGCCCGAGAGAAACTGTTTTTT
TRBV5-1	TRBJ2-2	.	.	CASSLESLAGRTGELFF	TGCGCCAGCAGCTTGGAATCTCTTGCGGGGAGGACCGGGGAGCTGTTTTTT
TRBV12-3/TRBV12-4	TRBJ2-3	.	.	CASSLAETADMQYF	TGTGCCAGCAGTTTGGCGGAGACCGCAGATATGCAGTATTTT
TRBV3-1	TRBJ1-5	.	.	CASSPFSGPSNQPQHF	TGTGCCAGCAGCCCTTTTTCCGGGCCAAGCAATCAGCCCCAGCATTTT
TRBV21-1	TRBJ2-6	.	.	CASSKFGLNREWAGANVLTF	TGTGCCAGCAGCAAATTTGGGCTCAACAGGGAATGGGCTGGGGCCAACGTCCTGACTTTC
TRBV6-2/TRBV6-3	TRBJ1-5	TRBD1	many	CASSYMGQGFQPQHF	TGTGCCAGCAGTTACATGGGACAGGGTTTTCAGCCCCAGCATTTT
TRBV10-1	TRBJ2-1	.	many	CASSPAEGPYNEQFF	TGCGCCAGCAGTCCCGCAGAGGGACCCTACAATGAGCAGTTCTTC
TRBV2	TRBJ1-1	.	many	CASNLLNTEAFF	TGTGCCAGCAACCTGTTGAACACTGAAGCTTTCTTT
TRBV6-1	TRBJ2-5	.	many	CASSRQAAERTQYF	TGTGCCAGCAGTCGGCAGGCGGCAGAGCGGACCCAGTACTTC
TRBV3-1	TRBJ1-2	.	many	CASSRGRLNYGYTF	TGTGCCAGCAGCAGGGGCAGACTCAACTATGGCTACACCTTC
TRBV20-1	TRBJ2-1	TRBD2	many	CSARRGLAGESSYNEQFF	TGCAGTGCTAGAAGGGGACTAGCGGGGGAGAGCTCCTACAATGAGCAGTTCTTC
TRBV7-2	TRBJ2-1	TRBD1	.	CASSSLSGTGYNEQFF	TGTGCCAGCAGCTCGTTGTCCGGGACAGGTTACAATGAGCAGTTCTTC
TRBV18	TRBJ2-1	TRBD1	few	CASSPGQGVYSQFF	TGTGCCAGCTCACCAGGACAGGGAGTTTATTCCCAGTTCTTC
TRBV6-1	TRBJ2-1	TRBD1	many	CASSGQGAYNEQFF	TGTGCCAGCTCCGGACAGGGAGCCTACAATGAGCAGTTCTTC
TRBV6-1	TRBJ2-1	TRBD2	few	CASSEGTTYNEQFF	TGTGCCAGCAGTGAGGGGACTACCTACAATGAGCAGTTCTTC
TRBV6-2/TRBV6-3	TRBJ2-5	.	many	CASSPRRGTAETQYF	TGTGCCAGCAGTCCGCGGAGGGGGACGGCGGAGACCCAGTACTTC
TRBV29-1	TRBJ2-6	.	.	CSVEIDSGANVLTF	TGCAGCGTTGAAATAGATTCTGGGGCCAACGTCCTGACTTTC
TRBV7-2	TRBJ2-3	TRBD2	.	CASSLGPPGRAGNADTQYF	TGCGCCAGCAGCTTAGGCCCCCCTGGACGAGCGGGGAACGCAGATACGCAGTATTTT
TRBV12-3/TRBV12-4	TRBJ2-5	.	many	CASSPGHLEETQYF	TGTGCCAGCAGTCCAGGTCACCTCGAAGAGACCCAGTACTTC
TRBV11-2	TRBJ1-2	.	.	CVSSRTAQSGGYTF	TGTGTCAGCAGCCGGACGGCCCAGTCTGGGGGCTACACCTTC
TRBV24-1	TRBJ2-3	TRBD2	.	CATSDSGLAGRDTQYF	TGTGCCACCAGTGATTCGGGACTAGCGGGGCGGGATACGCAGTATTTT
TRBV7-2	TRBJ2-1	.	few	CASSLDGQLYNEQFF	TGTGCCAGCAGCTTAGACGGACAGCTCTACAATGAGCAGTTCTTC
TRBV9	TRBJ2-1	.	.	CASSVVATNGNEQFF	TGTGCCAGCAGCGTAGTTGCCACCAATGGCAATGAGCAGTTCTTC
TRBV30	TRBJ2-1	.	once	CAWSATVVPEQFF	TGTGCCTGGAGTGCGACAGTCGTACCTGAGCAGTTCTTC
TRBV11-2	TRBJ2-7	TRBD1	many	CASSGQVTSYEQYF	TGTGCCAGCAGCGGACAGGTGACATCCTACGAGCAGTACTTC
TRBV7-2	TRBJ1-4	.	few	CASSLGARSVNEKLFF	TGTGCCAGCAGCTTGGGGGCGCGGAGCGTTAATGAAAAACTGTTTTTT
TRBV19	TRBJ1-5	.	.	CASSTYMNSNQPQHF	TGTGCCAGTAGTACTTACATGAATAGCAATCAGCCCCAGCATTTT